These T cell receptor beta chains were read from a single sample in a study of shared clonotypes between healthy human individuals. Profiled with immunoSEQ multiplex PCR; TCRdb holds only in-frame clones, not every one. Found here are a few million clones, 85% to 95% of them singletons; the top ten hold 0.39%. The sequenced sample was naive CD4+ T cells from PBMCs. These receptors originate from a man aged 18 to 35 in good health. Some clones in this sample may be carry-over from other donors' samples. Each CDR3 is given with its conserved first and last residue. D genes are given only for firm matches. Only some rows state a clone size, as once, few, many or a class for expanded clones.

size: NA; J: TRBJ2-3; V: TRBV7-8; D: NA; DNA: TGTGCCAGCAGCTTAGATGAAGGAGATACGCAGTATTTT; CDR3: CASSLDEGDTQYF
size: once; J: TRBJ2-2; V: TRBV6-1; D: NA; DNA: TGTGCCAGCAGTGAACTGAGGACCGGGGAGCTGTTTTTT; CDR3: CASSELRTGELFF
size: NA; J: TRBJ2-1; V: TRBV28; D: TRBD2; DNA: TGTGCCAGCAGTTCATCTAGCGGGGGGAGCTCCTACAATGAGCAGTTCTTC; CDR3: CASSSSSGGSSYNEQFF
size: NA; J: TRBJ1-1; V: TRBV11-2; D: NA; DNA: TGTGCCAGCAGCTTAACAGGGATGGGAAAAGCTTTCTTT; CDR3: CASSLTGMGKAFF
size: NA; J: TRBJ1-1; V: TRBV30; D: TRBD1; DNA: TGTGCCTGGACGGGACAGTGGAACACTGAAGCTTTCTTT; CDR3: CAWTGQWNTEAFF
size: NA; J: TRBJ1-2; V: TRBV6-5; D: TRBD1; DNA: TGTGCCAGCAGTTACTCAGGGGGCGGCTACACCTTC; CDR3: CASSYSGGGYTF
size: many; J: TRBJ1-1; V: TRBV6-6; D: NA; DNA: TGTGCCAGCGATATGACAGGCCCCAACACTGAAGCTTTCTTT; CDR3: CASDMTGPNTEAFF
size: NA; J: TRBJ1-1; V: TRBV27; D: NA; DNA: TGTGCCAGCAGCCCCTCGAACACTGAAGCTTTCTTT; CDR3: CASSPSNTEAFF
size: NA; J: TRBJ2-3; V: TRBV28; D: NA; DNA: TGTGCCAGCGAAGCCGGTTATAGCACAGATACGCAGTATTTT; CDR3: CASEAGYSTDTQYF
size: few; J: TRBJ1-1; V: TRBV2; D: NA; DNA: TGTGCCAGCAGTGAAACATGGACAGCCGAAGCTTTCTTT; CDR3: CASSETWTAEAFF
size: NA; J: TRBJ2-7; V: TRBV7-6; D: TRBD1; DNA: TGTGCCAGCAGCAGACAGGGGGCGCTTAACGAGCAGTACTTC; CDR3: CASSRQGALNEQYF